A selection of T cell receptor beta chains follows, all from one sample in a study of blood T cell repertoires in COVID-19. Libraries were prepared by immunoSEQ multiplex PCR; TCRdb keeps only in-frame clonotypes and omits some of them. This table holds approximately 170,000 clones, 87% found once. The sequenced material came from peripheral blood. The origin of the receptors is a man between 18 and 35 years old with active or convalescent COVID-19. Both conserved end residues are part of each CDR3. A D gene is named only where the DNA matches it firmly. Only part of the rows carry a size: once, few, many, or a class if the clone is expanded.

J gene: TRBJ2-5
V gene: TRBV30
D gene: -
clone size: -
CDR3 DNA: TGTGCCTGGAGTCTCAGTTCACAAGAGACCCAGTACTTC
CDR3 protein: CAWSLSSQETQYF

J gene: TRBJ1-1
V gene: TRBV12-3/TRBV12-4
D gene: -
clone size: few
CDR3 DNA: TGTGCCAGCAGTTGGGGGGACGGAGCTTTCTTT
CDR3 protein: CASSWGDGAFF

J gene: TRBJ1-1
V gene: TRBV29-1
D gene: -
clone size: -
CDR3 DNA: TGCAGCGTTGAGGTGACAGGTAGAAACACTGAAGCTTTCTTT
CDR3 protein: CSVEVTGRNTEAFF

J gene: TRBJ1-2
V gene: TRBV5-4
D gene: TRBD1
clone size: -
CDR3 DNA: TGTGCCAGCAGCACTGGACAGGGCAACTATGGCTACACCTTC
CDR3 protein: CASSTGQGNYGYTF

J gene: TRBJ1-6
V gene: TRBV21-1
D gene: -
clone size: -
CDR3 DNA: TGTGCCAGAGGTACCTTAAACCGGGTTACCTTCTCCTATAATTCACCCCTCCACTTT
CDR3 protein: CARGTLNRVTFSYNSPLHF

J gene: TRBJ2-7
V gene: TRBV6-1
D gene: -
clone size: -
CDR3 DNA: TGTGCCAGCAGTCCGGAGCGGCTACGCGGGCAGTACTTC
CDR3 protein: CASSPERLRGQYF

J gene: TRBJ2-3
V gene: TRBV7-2
D gene: -
clone size: -
CDR3 DNA: TGTGCCAGCAGCTTTGGGGCGGGCACAGATACGCAGTATTTT
CDR3 protein: CASSFGAGTDTQYF

J gene: TRBJ1-2
V gene: TRBV11-2
D gene: -
clone size: -
CDR3 DNA: TGTGCCAGCAGGACAGCTGTGAATGGCTACACCTTC
CDR3 protein: CASRTAVNGYTF

J gene: TRBJ2-3
V gene: TRBV15
D gene: TRBD1
clone size: once
CDR3 DNA: TGTGCCACCAGCAGAGGGACAGGGGCCACAGATACGCAGTATTTT
CDR3 protein: CATSRGTGATDTQYF

J gene: TRBJ2-7
V gene: TRBV13
D gene: TRBD1
clone size: -
CDR3 DNA: TGTGCCAGCAGCTACAGCGGGGGACAGGGGAGCCACGAGCAGTACTTC
CDR3 protein: CASSYSGGQGSHEQYF

J gene: TRBJ2-1
V gene: TRBV7-6
D gene: -
clone size: -
CDR3 DNA: TGTGCCAGCAGCTTAGCGGGGGCAGGGCGCAATGAGCAGTTCTTC
CDR3 protein: CASSLAGAGRNEQFF

J gene: TRBJ1-4
V gene: TRBV24-1
D gene: -
clone size: -
CDR3 DNA: TGTGCCACCAGTGACCCCCCGGATGAAAAACTGTTTTTT
CDR3 protein: CATSDPPDEKLFF

J gene: TRBJ2-2
V gene: TRBV11-2
D gene: -
clone size: -
CDR3 DNA: TGTGCCAGCAGGAGAGGGAGGGACACCTACACCGGGGAGCTGTTTTTT
CDR3 protein: CASRRGRDTYTGELFF

J gene: TRBJ1-1
V gene: TRBV11-3
D gene: -
clone size: -
CDR3 DNA: TGTGCCAGCTCCGGACATCTTAACACTGAAGCTTTCTTT
CDR3 protein: CASSGHLNTEAFF

J gene: TRBJ1-4
V gene: TRBV19
D gene: TRBD1
clone size: -
CDR3 DNA: TGTGCCAGTACCTCAGTGGGGACAGGGATTGAAAAACTGTTTTTT
CDR3 protein: CASTSVGTGIEKLFF

J gene: TRBJ1-5
V gene: TRBV5-1
D gene: -
clone size: once
CDR3 DNA: TGCGCCAGCAGCTTGGTCGGAGGGAATAATCAGCCCCAGCATTTT
CDR3 protein: CASSLVGGNNQPQHF

J gene: TRBJ1-1
V gene: TRBV12-3/TRBV12-4
D gene: -
clone size: -
CDR3 DNA: TGTGCCAGCAGTTTAGGAGGTGAAGCTTTCTTT
CDR3 protein: CASSLGGEAFF

J gene: TRBJ1-5
V gene: TRBV5-5
D gene: -
clone size: -
CDR3 DNA: TGTGCCAGCAGCCTATTGACAGCCCCAAATCAGCCCCAGCATTTT
CDR3 protein: CASSLLTAPNQPQHF

J gene: TRBJ2-5
V gene: TRBV4-3
D gene: TRBD2
clone size: once
CDR3 DNA: TGCGCCAGCAGCCAAGGGACTAGCGGTATAGAGACCCAGTACTTC
CDR3 protein: CASSQGTSGIETQYF

J gene: TRBJ1-1
V gene: TRBV5-1
D gene: -
clone size: -
CDR3 DNA: TGCGCCAGCAGCCAATACTCAAAAACGAACACTGAAGCTTTCTTT
CDR3 protein: CASSQYSKTNTEAFF

J gene: TRBJ1-4
V gene: TRBV10-2
D gene: -
clone size: few
CDR3 DNA: TGCGCCAGCAGTGGACGCGGAGGTGAAAAACTGTTTTTT
CDR3 protein: CASSGRGGEKLFF

J gene: TRBJ2-7
V gene: TRBV27
D gene: -
clone size: -
CDR3 DNA: TGTGCCAGCAGTTCGGGTAGATGGGAGCAGTACTTC
CDR3 protein: CASSSGRWEQYF

J gene: TRBJ2-3
V gene: TRBV11-3
D gene: TRBD1
clone size: -
CDR3 DNA: TGTGCCAGCAGCTTACTAGGGGGCGGCACAGATACGCAGTATTTT
CDR3 protein: CASSLLGGGTDTQYF

J gene: TRBJ1-3
V gene: TRBV29-1
D gene: -
clone size: -
CDR3 DNA: TGCAGCGTTGAAGACAGGGACTCTGGAAACACCATATATTTT
CDR3 protein: CSVEDRDSGNTIYF

J gene: TRBJ2-1
V gene: TRBV12-3/TRBV12-4
D gene: -
clone size: -
CDR3 DNA: TGTGCCAGCAGTTTCTACGTCCACAATGAGCGGTTCTTC
CDR3 protein: CASSFYVHNERFF

J gene: TRBJ1-6
V gene: TRBV30
D gene: TRBD1
clone size: -
CDR3 DNA: TGTGCCTGGAGGAGGGACAGGGGAGGTAATTCACCCCTCCACTTT
CDR3 protein: CAWRRDRGGNSPLHF

J gene: TRBJ1-1
V gene: TRBV6-5
D gene: -
clone size: -
CDR3 DNA: TGTGCCAGCCAAACCCGGGGTGAAGCTTTCTTT
CDR3 protein: CASQTRGEAFF

J gene: TRBJ1-1
V gene: TRBV5-4
D gene: TRBD1
clone size: -
CDR3 DNA: TGTGCCAGCAGCCCCACACCGGGACAGGGGGCAGGCACTGAAGCTTTCTTT
CDR3 protein: CASSPTPGQGAGTEAFF

J gene: TRBJ2-2
V gene: TRBV5-1
D gene: -
clone size: -
CDR3 DNA: TGCGCCAGCAGCTTGGACCTCGCAAGAGCGAACACCGGGGAGCTGTTTTTT
CDR3 protein: CASSLDLARANTGELFF

J gene: TRBJ2-1
V gene: TRBV29-1
D gene: -
clone size: -
CDR3 DNA: TGCAGCGTTGGAAGGGGTTTGGGCAATGAGCAGTTCTTC
CDR3 protein: CSVGRGLGNEQFF

J gene: TRBJ2-2
V gene: TRBV24-1
D gene: TRBD1
clone size: -
CDR3 DNA: TGTGCCACCAGTGATTCGACCCGGGACAGGGTTTTGGTGAGCACCGGGGAGCTGTTTTTT
CDR3 protein: CATSDSTRDRVLVSTGELFF

J gene: TRBJ2-3
V gene: TRBV6-5
D gene: -
clone size: -
CDR3 DNA: TGTGCCAGCAGTCTGACAGGCACAGATACGCAGTATTTT
CDR3 protein: CASSLTGTDTQYF

J gene: TRBJ1-6
V gene: TRBV19
D gene: -
clone size: -
CDR3 DNA: TGTGCCAGTAGATCCAACTCGCAATCACCCCTCCACTTT
CDR3 protein: CASRSNSQSPLHF

J gene: TRBJ2-1
V gene: TRBV5-5
D gene: -
clone size: -
CDR3 DNA: TGTGCCAGCAGCTTGCTCCCGCAGGGGCTGGATGAGCAGTTCTTC
CDR3 protein: CASSLLPQGLDEQFF

J gene: TRBJ2-5
V gene: TRBV7-3
D gene: TRBD2
clone size: once
CDR3 DNA: TGTGCCAGCAGCTTAGGGACTAGCGGCGAAGAGACCCAGTACTTC
CDR3 protein: CASSLGTSGEETQYF

J gene: TRBJ1-1
V gene: TRBV14
D gene: -
clone size: -
CDR3 DNA: TGTGCCAGCAGCCACAGGGGAATGAACACTGAAGCTTTCTTT
CDR3 protein: CASSHRGMNTEAFF

J gene: TRBJ2-7
V gene: TRBV6-1
D gene: TRBD2
clone size: few
CDR3 DNA: TGTGCCAGCAGTGAAATAGCGGGAGTATCCTACGAGCAGTACTTC
CDR3 protein: CASSEIAGVSYEQYF

J gene: TRBJ2-1
V gene: TRBV7-6
D gene: TRBD2
clone size: -
CDR3 DNA: TGTGCCAGCAGCTTAGCCGCGGGGGGGAGCGGTCCCTACAATGAGCAGTTCTTC
CDR3 protein: CASSLAAGGSGPYNEQFF

J gene: TRBJ2-3
V gene: TRBV7-6
D gene: -
clone size: -
CDR3 DNA: TGTGCCAGCAGCTATCACTCGAGAGGGGGTGGTCAGGATACGCAGTATTTT
CDR3 protein: CASSYHSRGGGQDTQYF

J gene: TRBJ2-3
V gene: TRBV18
D gene: TRBD2
clone size: -
CDR3 DNA: TGTGCCAGCTCACCATTAACGGGGGGGCTCAATACAGATACGCAGTATTTT
CDR3 protein: CASSPLTGGLNTDTQYF

J gene: TRBJ1-1
V gene: TRBV5-5
D gene: -
clone size: -
CDR3 DNA: TGTGCCAGCAGACCCACAGGTCCCAACACTGAAGCTTTCTTT
CDR3 protein: CASRPTGPNTEAFF

J gene: TRBJ1-1
V gene: TRBV27
D gene: -
clone size: -
CDR3 DNA: TGTGCCAGCAGTTTACGAGGTGAAGGGGTCGGAAACACTGAAGCTTTCTTT
CDR3 protein: CASSLRGEGVGNTEAFF

J gene: TRBJ2-2
V gene: TRBV19
D gene: -
clone size: -
CDR3 DNA: TGTGCCAGTAGTGCCGGGGCCGGGGAGCTGTTTTTT
CDR3 protein: CASSAGAGELFF

J gene: TRBJ2-5
V gene: TRBV4-1
D gene: -
clone size: few
CDR3 DNA: TGCGCCAGCAGCCCCTATTCTGGACTGTTCCAAGAGACCCAGTACTTC
CDR3 protein: CASSPYSGLFQETQYF

J gene: TRBJ1-1
V gene: TRBV28
D gene: -
clone size: -
CDR3 DNA: TGTGCCAGCTGGCCAATTGCCCTTTTTACTGAAGCTTTCTTT
CDR3 protein: CASWPIALFTEAFF

J gene: TRBJ2-7
V gene: TRBV7-8
D gene: TRBD1
clone size: -
CDR3 DNA: TGTGCCAGCAGGCCCCAGCCGGGACAGGGGTACGAGCAGTACTTC
CDR3 protein: CASRPQPGQGYEQYF

J gene: TRBJ2-1
V gene: TRBV7-3
D gene: TRBD2
clone size: -
CDR3 DNA: TGTGCCAGCAGCTTAAATTCAGCGGGGTCCTACAATGAGCAGTTCTTC
CDR3 protein: CASSLNSAGSYNEQFF

J gene: TRBJ2-3
V gene: TRBV9
D gene: TRBD1
clone size: -
CDR3 DNA: TGTGCCAGCAGCGTAGCGCTGGGGACAGTAACGGATACGCAGTATTTT
CDR3 protein: CASSVALGTVTDTQYF

J gene: TRBJ2-3
V gene: TRBV19
D gene: TRBD2
clone size: once
CDR3 DNA: TGTGCCAGTAGTATATACCTAGCGGGGGGGTTTGATACGCAGTATTTT
CDR3 protein: CASSIYLAGGFDTQYF

J gene: TRBJ2-3
V gene: TRBV24-1
D gene: -
clone size: once
CDR3 DNA: TGTGCCACCAGTGATTCGGGCACAGATACGCAGTATTTT
CDR3 protein: CATSDSGTDTQYF

J gene: TRBJ2-5
V gene: TRBV6-4
D gene: -
clone size: -
CDR3 DNA: TGTGCCAGCTACGAAACAGGGACGGAGACCCAGTACTTC
CDR3 protein: CASYETGTETQYF

J gene: TRBJ1-1
V gene: TRBV29-1
D gene: -
clone size: -
CDR3 DNA: TGCAGCGGGACAGTCCAGCTTTTCTCTGAAGCTTTCTTT
CDR3 protein: CSGTVQLFSEAFF

J gene: TRBJ1-1
V gene: TRBV2
D gene: TRBD1
clone size: -
CDR3 DNA: TGTGCCAGCAGGTTGACAGGGTGGGACACTGAAGCTTTCTTT
CDR3 protein: CASRLTGWDTEAFF

J gene: TRBJ1-4
V gene: TRBV11-2
D gene: -
clone size: -
CDR3 DNA: TGTGCCAGCAGCTCCGCCGGGGGTTCGCTGTTTTTT
CDR3 protein: CASSSAGGSLFF

J gene: TRBJ2-6
V gene: TRBV7-9
D gene: -
clone size: -
CDR3 DNA: TGTGCCAGCAGCTTAGTCGGTGCCCTCTCTGGGGCCAACGTCCTGACTTTC
CDR3 protein: CASSLVGALSGANVLTF

J gene: TRBJ1-1
V gene: TRBV5-4
D gene: -
clone size: -
CDR3 DNA: TGTGCCAGCAGCGCAACGACGGGGTGGGACACTGAAGCTTTCTTT
CDR3 protein: CASSATTGWDTEAFF

J gene: TRBJ1-2
V gene: TRBV7-8
D gene: -
clone size: -
CDR3 DNA: TGTGCCAGCAGCTTCCCGGTCGGACATTCGACTAACTATGGCTACACCTTC
CDR3 protein: CASSFPVGHSTNYGYTF